This is a list of T cell receptor beta chains from one sample in a study of cytomegalovirus exposure and HLA in healthy donors. Only in-frame clones appear in the TCRdb table, and some are missing; sequencing was by immunoSEQ multiplex PCR. The table records 150,000 to 200,000 clones, about 87% of them present only once. Sample: PBMCs. Every receptor here comes from a woman aged 18 to 35 in good health and CMV-seronegative. Both conserved end residues are part of each CDR3. The D gene is left open where the match is weak. Size is stated for part of the rows, as once, few or many counts, or as a class when the clone is expanded.

V: TRBV6-1; D: -; size: -; J: TRBJ2-7; CDR3: CASSDFLSYEQYF; DNA: TGTGCCAGCAGTGACTTTCTCTCCTACGAGCAGTACTTC
V: TRBV6-1; D: -; size: -; J: TRBJ1-3; CDR3: CASSDRWRSGNTIYF; DNA: TGTGCCAGCAGTGACAGGTGGCGATCTGGAAACACCATATATTTT
V: TRBV28; D: TRBD1; size: -; J: TRBJ2-7; CDR3: CASRTSGTGSYEQYF; DNA: TGTGCCAGCAGAACTTCCGGGACAGGCTCCTACGAGCAGTACTTC
V: TRBV15; D: -; size: -; J: TRBJ1-1; CDR3: CATSPRRGTILTILNTEAFF; DNA: TGTGCCACCAGCCCGAGGAGGGGCACGATCCTCACGATTTTAAACACTGAAGCTTTCTTT
V: TRBV6-1; D: -; size: -; J: TRBJ2-2; CDR3: CASSEIGGRAGELFF; DNA: TGTGCCAGCAGTGAAATCGGGGGGCGGGCCGGGGAGCTGTTTTTT
V: TRBV19; D: -; size: -; J: TRBJ1-3; CDR3: CASSISSGNTIYF; DNA: TGTGCCAGTAGTATTAGTTCTGGAAACACCATATATTTT
V: TRBV5-4; D: -; size: once; J: TRBJ2-5; CDR3: CASSFGIETQYF; DNA: TGTGCCAGCAGCTTCGGTATCGAGACCCAGTACTTC
V: TRBV13; D: TRBD1; size: -; J: TRBJ1-1; CDR3: CASSLRRQGLWTEAFF; DNA: TGTGCCAGCAGCCTACGCCGACAGGGGTTGTGGACTGAAGCTTTCTTT
V: TRBV5-6; D: TRBD1; size: -; J: TRBJ2-1; CDR3: CASIRGPGEQFF; DNA: TGTGCCAGCATCAGGGGGCCGGGTGAGCAGTTCTTC
V: TRBV10-3; D: TRBD1; size: -; J: TRBJ2-5; CDR3: CAITLPRDRKETQYF; DNA: TGTGCCATCACCCTCCCCCGGGACAGGAAAGAGACCCAGTACTTC
V: TRBV4-3; D: TRBD1; size: -; J: TRBJ1-4; CDR3: CASSQVLTGGFATNEKLFF; DNA: TGCGCCAGCAGCCAAGTACTGACAGGGGGCTTTGCAACTAATGAAAAACTGTTTTTT
V: TRBV7-8; D: TRBD1; size: -; J: TRBJ1-2; CDR3: CASSLADRGTGYTF; DNA: TGTGCCAGCAGCTTAGCGGACAGGGGAACTGGCTACACCTTC
V: TRBV7-2; D: -; size: -; J: TRBJ2-3; CDR3: CASSFPSPGDTQYF; DNA: TGTGCCAGCAGCTTCCCCTCGCCTGGAGATACTCAGTATTTT
V: TRBV2; D: -; size: -; J: TRBJ1-6; CDR3: CASSDVGRLYNSPLHF; DNA: TGTGCCAGCAGTGATGTCGGGAGGCTTTATAATTCACCCCTCCACTTT
V: TRBV7-9; D: -; size: -; J: TRBJ1-2; CDR3: CASSPSSRGYGYTF; DNA: TGTGCCAGCAGTCCTTCTTCCAGGGGCTATGGCTACACCTTC
V: TRBV5-6; D: -; size: -; J: TRBJ1-4; CDR3: CASTRGASREKLFF; DNA: TGTGCCAGCACCCGTGGGGCCTCCAGGGAAAAACTGTTTTTT
V: TRBV18; D: -; size: -; J: TRBJ1-6; CDR3: CASSPGLLGGGSPLHF; DNA: TGTGCCAGCTCTCCTGGACTGCTAGGGGGTGGTTCACCCCTCCACTTT
V: TRBV25-1; D: -; size: -; J: TRBJ1-2; CDR3: CASSAPGGGLYGYTF; DNA: TGTGCCAGCAGTGCCCCGGGGGGGGGCCTCTATGGCTACACCTTC
V: TRBV7-2; D: -; size: -; J: TRBJ2-5; CDR3: CASSLVGGAQETQYF; DNA: TGTGCCAGCAGCTTAGTTGGGGGGGCACAAGAGACCCAGTACTTC
V: TRBV10-3; D: TRBD2; size: -; J: TRBJ2-1; CDR3: CAISESGLAENEQFF; DNA: TGTGCCATCAGTGAGTCCGGACTAGCGGAGAATGAGCAGTTCTTC
V: TRBV9; D: TRBD2; size: -; J: TRBJ2-1; CDR3: CASSEGKREDNEQFF; DNA: TGTGCCAGCAGCGAGGGTAAGCGGGAGGACAATGAGCAGTTCTTC
V: TRBV19; D: -; size: -; J: TRBJ2-1; CDR3: CASSISGSSYNEQFF; DNA: TGTGCCAGTAGTATCAGCGGAAGCTCCTACAATGAGCAGTTCTTC
V: TRBV6-6; D: -; size: few; J: TRBJ1-1; CDR3: CASPPAFF; DNA: TGTGCCAGCCCCCCGGCTTTCTTT
V: TRBV7-9; D: -; size: once; J: TRBJ1-1; CDR3: CSSSPPAGETEMNTEAFF; DNA: TGTTCCAGCAGCCCCCCAGCGGGCGAGACAGAAATGAACACTGAAGCTTTCTTT
V: TRBV6-5; D: -; size: -; J: TRBJ2-1; CDR3: CASSYSGLGGYNEQFF; DNA: TGTGCCAGCAGTTACTCTGGGCTAGGGGGTTACAATGAGCAGTTCTTC
V: TRBV7-9; D: TRBD1; size: -; J: TRBJ1-6; CDR3: CASSPRQGPNSPLHF; DNA: TGTGCCAGCAGCCCTCGACAGGGCCCTAATTCACCCCTCCACTTT
V: TRBV4-3; D: TRBD1; size: once; J: TRBJ1-2; CDR3: CASSRLTGIDYGYTF; DNA: TGCGCCAGCAGCCGATTGACAGGGATCGACTATGGCTACACCTTC
V: TRBV27; D: -; size: few; J: TRBJ2-7; CDR3: CASSLLPAGEQYF; DNA: TGTGCCAGCAGTTTATTACCGGCGGGCGAGCAGTACTTC
V: TRBV11-2; D: -; size: -; J: TRBJ1-2; CDR3: CASSLDGYGYTF; DNA: TGTGCCAGCAGCTTAGACGGCTATGGCTACACCTTC
V: TRBV19; D: TRBD1; size: -; J: TRBJ1-5; CDR3: CASSSGTGGQPQHF; DNA: TGTGCCAGTAGTTCCGGGACAGGGGGTCAGCCCCAGCATTTT
V: TRBV7-2; D: TRBD1; size: -; J: TRBJ2-5; CDR3: CASSSLGGGQTQYF; DNA: TGTGCCAGCAGCTCCCTAGGGGGCGGCCAGACCCAGTACTTC
V: TRBV5-1; D: TRBD2; size: -; J: TRBJ2-3; CDR3: CASSTGTSGTDTQYF; DNA: TGCGCCAGCAGCACGGGGACTAGCGGCACAGATACGCAGTATTTT
V: TRBV30; D: -; size: -; J: TRBJ2-7; CDR3: CAWSVGQGTYEQYF; DNA: TGTGCCTGGAGTGTCGGGCAGGGGACCTACGAGCAGTACTTC
V: TRBV6-6; D: TRBD1; size: -; J: TRBJ2-7; CDR3: CASSYSTGGNDEQYF; DNA: TGTGCCAGCAGTTACTCGACAGGGGGAAACGACGAGCAGTACTTC
V: TRBV7-2; D: TRBD1; size: -; J: TRBJ2-2; CDR3: CASSLKGAATGELFF; DNA: TGTGCCAGCAGCTTAAAGGGGGCTGCCACCGGGGAGCTGTTTTTT
V: TRBV4-1; D: -; size: -; J: TRBJ1-2; CDR3: CASSKVGREVQSYTF; DNA: TGCGCCAGCAGCAAAGTCGGCAGGGAAGTTCAGAGCTACACCTTC
V: TRBV19; D: TRBD1; size: -; J: TRBJ1-3; CDR3: CANTRTGHSGNTIYF; DNA: TGTGCCAATACTCGGACAGGGCACTCTGGAAACACCATATATTTT
V: TRBV10-3; D: TRBD1; size: -; J: TRBJ1-1; CDR3: CAISSGQGGAEAFF; DNA: TGTGCCATCAGTTCGGGACAGGGGGGGGCTGAAGCTTTCTTT
V: TRBV2; D: TRBD1; size: -; J: TRBJ1-4; CDR3: CASSEALQGGKLFF; DNA: TGTGCCAGCAGTGAAGCGCTACAGGGGGGAAAACTGTTTTTT
V: TRBV25-1; D: -; size: -; J: TRBJ2-1; CDR3: CASSEWRSRSYNEQFF; DNA: TGTGCCAGCAGTGAATGGAGGAGCCGCTCCTACAATGAGCAGTTCTTC
V: TRBV7-2; D: -; size: -; J: TRBJ1-5; CDR3: CASSLEQGISQPQHF; DNA: TGTGCCAGCAGCTTAGAACAGGGAATCAGTCAGCCCCAGCATTTT